Below, one T cell receptor (beta chain) is given with its context. Its antigen is as yet unknown. The data stem from a study of blood T cells in healthy people across ages. Study results and limitations: Investigators viewed diversity estimates from one million T cells as underestimates, the study reported. A roughly linear age-dependent decrease characterized TCR beta diversity per million T cells.

The CDR3 is 15 amino acids. V lost 10 bases to trimming and J lost 1 base, with 19 bases between them. The germline V gene has CDR1 SNHLY and CDR2 FYNNEI. A second PCR, run for about 7 to 11 cycles, used a sample-barcoded 5' primer plus a J-beta primer mix. Template switching added a 12-random-nucleotide identifier to every cDNA molecule. TCRdb redid the calling of the 5' RACE reads with MiXCR, one entry per CDR3 protein. The sample records about 640,000 distinct CDR3 sequences, roughly 58% being singletons. The rearrangement uses TRBV2 and TRBJ1-1; D perhaps matches TRBD1 (6 bases). Sequencing was done on a sample of blood. The TCR sequence derives from a man aged 60 to 69 in good health. CDR3 in amino acids: CAIPGGTRGNTEAFF. In DNA form, the CDR3 reads TGTGCCATCCCGGGGGGAACCAGGGGGAACACTGAAGCTTTCTTT. Full variable domain (outside the CDR3, taken from reference TRBV2 and TRBJ1-1): EPEVTQTPSHQVTQMGQEVILRCVPISNHLYFYWYRQILGQKVEFLVSFYNNEISEKSEIFDDQFSVERPDGSNFTLKIRSTKLEDSAMYFCAIPGGTRGNTEAFFGQGTRLTVV.